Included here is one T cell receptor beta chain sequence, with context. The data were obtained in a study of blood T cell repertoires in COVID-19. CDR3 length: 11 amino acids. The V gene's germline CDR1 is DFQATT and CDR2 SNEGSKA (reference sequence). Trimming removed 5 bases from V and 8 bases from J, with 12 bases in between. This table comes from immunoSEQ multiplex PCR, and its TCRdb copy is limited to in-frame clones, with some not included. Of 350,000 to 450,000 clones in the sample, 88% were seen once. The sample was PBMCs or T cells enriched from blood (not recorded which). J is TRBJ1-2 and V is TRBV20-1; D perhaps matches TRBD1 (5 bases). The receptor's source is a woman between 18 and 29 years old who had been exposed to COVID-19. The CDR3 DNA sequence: TGCAGTGCTGGAGCAGGGAACGGCTACACCTTC. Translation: CSAGAGNGYTF.